The sequence of this T cell receptor beta chain was determined in a study of blood T cell repertoires in COVID-19. Background on the study: Material from acute and convalescent COVID-19 was sourced from the United States, Italy and Spain. Sample material is recorded as cDNA or gDNA derived from T cells, B-cell-depleted T cells, or PBMCs.

The assay was immunoSEQ multiplex PCR, and TCRdb's table has in-frame clones only and misses some. The profile shows around 250,000 clones, roughly nine tenths of them singletons. CDR3 size: 14 residues. With 5 bases clipped from V and 10 bases from J, the junction kept 8 bases outside the gene matches. Germline assignment: CDR1 SGHTS and CDR2 YDEGEE. The clonotype comes from a human donor in a cohort exposed to, infected with or recovered from COVID-19 (not recorded which). The donor label of this sample is uncertain. The chain recombines TRBV5-8 with TRBJ2-1; TRBD2 aligns across 11 bases. The specimen sequenced was PBMCs or T cells enriched from blood (not recorded which). Written as DNA, the CDR3 is TGTGCCAGCAGAGCGGGACTAGCGGTCGAAGAGCAGTTCTTC. It is translated as CASRAGLAVEEQFF.